The present T cell receptor beta chain was sequenced within a study of cytomegalovirus exposure and HLA in healthy donors. Study results and limitations: Many donors carried some public TCRs, although rarity characterized most TCR sequences. On later analysis, the bulk of CMV-associated TCR beta chains appeared to be HLA-restricted. Under in vitro conditions, three CMV-associated chains were confirmed as specific for CMV antigens. In an earlier analysis, productive rearrangement rates for most beta V segments clustered near 87% or 30%.

Of note for this clone: The antigen is undetermined.

V was shortened by 5 bases and J by 1 base, with 8 bases between the two germline ends. The CDR3 consists of 13 residues. Germline CDR1 SGHTA, CDR2 FQGNSA. The PCR contained 60 Vbeta and 13 Jbeta primers. TCRdb keeps only in-frame clones here, not all; method: immunoSEQ multiplex PCR. The table lists fewer than 200,000 clones, 80% to 85% of them singletons, with about 1.6% in the top ten. The sequenced sample was PBMCs. The genes are TRBV7-2 and TRBJ1-2; the D is unclear. This TCR came from a man between 50 and 59 years old in good health and CMV-seronegative. CDR3 protein: CASSPAGNYGYTF. For the CDR3, the DNA is TGTGCCAGCAGCCCGGCGGGTAACTATGGCTACACCTTC.